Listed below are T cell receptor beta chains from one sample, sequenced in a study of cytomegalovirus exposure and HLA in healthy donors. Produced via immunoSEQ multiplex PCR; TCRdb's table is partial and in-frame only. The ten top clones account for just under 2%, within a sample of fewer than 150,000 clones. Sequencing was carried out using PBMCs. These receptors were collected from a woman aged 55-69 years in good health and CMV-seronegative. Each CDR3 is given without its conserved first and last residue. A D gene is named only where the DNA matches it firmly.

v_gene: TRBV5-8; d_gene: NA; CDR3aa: ASSLLGASYEQY
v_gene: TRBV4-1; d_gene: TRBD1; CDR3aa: ASSRGQGANTYEQY
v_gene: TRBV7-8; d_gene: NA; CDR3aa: ASSLASRRSWERSYNEQF
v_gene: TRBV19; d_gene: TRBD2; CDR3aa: ASSTGLGPYEQY
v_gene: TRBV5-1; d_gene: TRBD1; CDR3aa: ASSRTGEVGYT
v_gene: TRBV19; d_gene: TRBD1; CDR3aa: ASGGRTGQKETQY
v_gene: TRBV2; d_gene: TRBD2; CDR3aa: AIGGLAGGTISYNEQF
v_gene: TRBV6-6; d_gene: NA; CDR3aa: ASSNDISPF
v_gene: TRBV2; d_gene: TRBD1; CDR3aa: ASSGTGGEKLF
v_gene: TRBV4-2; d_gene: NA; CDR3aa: ASSQVRRENTEAF
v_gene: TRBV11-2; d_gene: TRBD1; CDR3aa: ASSSLRTGGSPLH
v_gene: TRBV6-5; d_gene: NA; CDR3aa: ASTLSPAVYNEQF
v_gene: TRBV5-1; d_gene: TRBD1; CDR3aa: ASSLAGTVVQDTQY
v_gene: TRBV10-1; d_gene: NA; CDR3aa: ASLSSNQPQH
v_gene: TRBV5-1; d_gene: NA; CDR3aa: ASSLFQGTAYEQY
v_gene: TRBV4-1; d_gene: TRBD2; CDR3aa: ASSQGLAVDTDTQY
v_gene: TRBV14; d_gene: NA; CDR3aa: ASSQGYSRTDTQY
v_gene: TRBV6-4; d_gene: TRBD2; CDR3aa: ASSDLAGGPGEQF
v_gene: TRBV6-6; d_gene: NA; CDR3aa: ASSQKPNTEAF
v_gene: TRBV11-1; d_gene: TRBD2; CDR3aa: ASSFPSTGRAADTQY
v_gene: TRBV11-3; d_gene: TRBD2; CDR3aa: ASSSKPGLAGVAVKDEQF
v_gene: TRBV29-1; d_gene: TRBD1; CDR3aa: SVEMFQRQGSYEQY
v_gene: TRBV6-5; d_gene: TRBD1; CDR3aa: ASSYSTGQGVTEAF
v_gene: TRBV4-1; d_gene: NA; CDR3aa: ASSQKSANTGELF
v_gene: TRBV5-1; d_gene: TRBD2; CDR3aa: ASSLRSGGASDTQY
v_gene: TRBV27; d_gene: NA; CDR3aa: ASSLTGPYEQY
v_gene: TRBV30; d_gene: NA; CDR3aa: AWSVLGGANQPQH
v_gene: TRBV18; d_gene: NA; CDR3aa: ASSRSTWPQY
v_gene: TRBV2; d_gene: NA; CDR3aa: ASSAQGGVNQPQH
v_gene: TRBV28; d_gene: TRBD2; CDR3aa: ASSFQEGGSRRGAYEQY
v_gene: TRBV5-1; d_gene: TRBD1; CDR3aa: ASSEGQGAVDEQF
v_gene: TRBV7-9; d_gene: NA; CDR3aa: ASSATGLETQY
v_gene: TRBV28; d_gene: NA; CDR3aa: ASRLRPGVVNEKLF
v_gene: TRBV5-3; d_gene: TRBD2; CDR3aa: ARSPTGGSGGLDLSYEQY
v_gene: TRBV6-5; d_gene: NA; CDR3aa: ASRETGTDTQY
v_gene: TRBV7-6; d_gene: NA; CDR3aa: ASSLDVTGVSGANVLT
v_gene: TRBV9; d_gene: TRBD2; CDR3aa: ASSMASGGSGYEQY
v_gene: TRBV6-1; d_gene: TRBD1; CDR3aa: ASSEVGMTGENEL
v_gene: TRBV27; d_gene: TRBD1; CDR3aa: ASSSLTGAVGGYT
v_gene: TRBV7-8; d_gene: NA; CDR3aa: ASSFRGNSESRYEQY
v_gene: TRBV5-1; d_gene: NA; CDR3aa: ASSRGASGQQETQY
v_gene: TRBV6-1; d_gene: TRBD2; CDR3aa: ASSDLPSSGIV
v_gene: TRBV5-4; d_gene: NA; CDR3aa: ASSPAVTRTYEQY
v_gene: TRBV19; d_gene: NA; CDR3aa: ASSPRTAGGDIQY
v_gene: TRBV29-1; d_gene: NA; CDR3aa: SVGATNEKLF
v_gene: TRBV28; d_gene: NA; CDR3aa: ASSRLEQF
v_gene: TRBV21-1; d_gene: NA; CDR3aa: ASSKRGKTCYNEQF
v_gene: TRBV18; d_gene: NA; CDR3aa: ASSSGVNTEAF